The sequence of this T cell receptor (beta chain) was determined in a study of identical twins' blood T cells. CDR1 is WSHSY and CDR2 is SAAADI in the germline V gene. This CDR3 comprises 15 residues. Sample barcodes were added at both library ends during cDNA synthesis. TCRdb reprocessed the 5' RACE reads via MiXCR and lists one record per CDR3 protein. The top ten hold 6% to 7% of the sample, which has hundreds of thousands of distinct CDR3 sequences, over 25% seen once. Regarding this clonotype: At one end the junction does not follow the germline gene, possibly because of a read error.

The receptor comes from a woman aged 18 to 50 in good health. Sequencing used PBMCs. This sequence joins TRBV10-2 and TRBJ1-5; possibly TRBD1 for D (5 bases). The CDR3 loop reads CASSGRTRGSQPQHF. The CDR3 DNA follows: TGCGCCAGCAGTGGAAGGACACGAGGTTCTCAGCCTCAGCATTTT.